The next 25 T cell receptor beta chains were all read from a single sample in a study of T cell responses to AZD1222 COVID-19 vaccine. Clones were sequenced by immunoSEQ multiplex PCR, and TCRdb holds only the in-frame ones, with some missing. Among about 110,000 clones listed, 91% were seen once. The starting material was peripheral blood, obtained on day 0 of AZD1222 vaccination. The receptors derive from an adult in good health.

The rearrangement uses TRBV6-2 or TRBV6-3 and TRBJ1-1; possibly TRBD1 for D (6 bases). Trimming left V 1 base short and J 7 bases short, with 13 bases between. CDR1 is MNHEY and CDR2 is SVGEGT in the germline V gene. This CDR3 has 14 amino acids. The CDR3 sequence: CASSYWALGGEAFF. For the CDR3, the DNA is TGTGCCAGCAGTTACTGGGCATTAGGGGGTGAAGCTTTCTTT.

This clone was detected only once. The chain uses TRBV5-1 and TRBJ1-5; D may be TRBD1 (5 bases). The CDR3 runs 14 residues. The germline gives CDR1 SGHRS, CDR2 YFSETQ. The V and J ends lost 4 bases and 5 bases respectively, with 13 bases between them. The CDR3 DNA follows: TGCGCCAGCAGCCCGCAGGGAGGACATCAGCCCCAGCATTTT. As protein: CASSPQGGHQPQHF.

V is TRBV6-2 or TRBV6-3 and J is TRBJ1-2; D unclear. The CDR3 loop spans 13 amino acids. CDR1 and CDR2 from the germline V gene are MNHEY and SVGEGT. V lost 5 bases and J lost 4, with 11 bases in between. The CDR3 protein is CASSQHPSYGYTF. CDR3 sequence (DNA): TGTGCCAGCAGTCAGCACCCCTCCTATGGCTACACCTTC.

The V and J genes are TRBV11-2 and TRBJ1-5; 9 bases map to TRBD1. Unmatched junction bases numbered 4, after V lost 5 bases and J lost 8 bases. Germline CDR1 SGHAT, CDR2 FQNNGV. There are 13 residues in the CDR3. CDR3 residues: CASSRTGDEPQHF. CDR3 bases: TGTGCCAGCAGCCGGACAGGGGATGAGCCCCAGCATTTT. The complete variable domain, with remaining parts taken from reference TRBV11-2 and TRBJ1-5, reads EAGVAQSPRYKIIEKRQSVAFWCNPISGHATLYWYQQILGQGPKLLIQFQNNGVVDDSQLPKDRFSAERLKGVDSTLKIQPAKLEDSAVYLCASSRTGDEPQHFGDGTRLSIL.

The rearrangement links TRBV5-4 to TRBJ2-3; tentatively, D is TRBD1 (6 bases). Trimming took 0 bases from V and 1 from J, leaving 6 bases between them. This CDR3 region has 14 residues. The V gene's germline CDR1 is SGHNT and CDR2 YYREEE (reference sequence). The CDR3 spells CASSLEGGTDTQYF. The CDR3 nucleotides read TGTGCCAGCAGCTTGGAGGGGGGCACAGATACGCAGTATTTT.

The rearrangement links TRBV10-3 to TRBJ1-1; D gene ambiguous. The length of the CDR3 is 13 residues. The V gene lost 6 bases and the J gene lost 0 bases, with 8 bases spanning the gap. The germline V gene has CDR1 ENHRY and CDR2 SYGVKD. CDR3 nucleotides: TGTGCCATCAGACCAACATTGAACACTGAAGCTTTCTTT. Translated: CAIRPTLNTEAFF.

The V and J genes are TRBV10-1 and TRBJ2-6; weak D call: TRBD2 (6 bases). Trimming removed 10 bases from V and 1 base from J, with 20 bases in between. Germline V gene data show CDR1 as WNHNN and CDR2 as SYGVQD (reference sequence). CDR3 length: 17 amino acids. CDR3 residues: CATWGDLPDSGANVLTF. Written as DNA, the CDR3 is TGCGCCACCTGGGGGGACCTTCCAGATTCTGGGGCCAACGTCCTGACTTTC.

CDR3: CSVALDRGYEQYF. The DNA of the CDR3 is TGCAGCGTTGCCTTGGACAGGGGCTACGAGCAGTACTTC. The genes are TRBV29-1 and TRBJ2-7; TRBD1 matches 9 bases. The length of the CDR3 is 13 residues. Germline V gene lookup returns CDR1 SQVTM and CDR2 ANQGSEA. Trimming removed 4 bases from V and 3 bases from J; junction bases left unmatched: 4.

This clone was detected once. The CDR3 here is CASHQESSYNEQFF. CDR3 bases: TGTGCCAGCCACCAGGAAAGCTCCTACAATGAGCAGTTCTTC. The V gene is TRBV2, the J gene TRBJ2-1, with D unresolved. The V end lost 8 bases, the J end lost 0 bases, and 11 bases lay between the germline ends. There are 14 residues in the CDR3. Germline loops: CDR1 SNHLY, CDR2 FYNNEI.

The rearrangement uses TRBV4-1 and TRBJ1-1, with D possibly TRBD1 on 5 matching bases. V lost 4 bases and J 0 bases, leaving 15 bases between the germline ends. The CDR3 length is 16 residues. The germline V gene has CDR1 MGHRA and CDR2 YSYEKL. CDR3 loop: CASSPSPWTMNTEAFF. The CDR3 DNA is TGCGCCAGCAGCCCCTCTCCATGGACAATGAACACTGAAGCTTTCTTT.

J is TRBJ2-3 and V is TRBV19; D is tentatively TRBD1 or TRBD2 (5 bases each). The length of the CDR3 is 14 residues. Germline V gives CDR1 LNHDA, CDR2 SQIVND (reference sequence). Trimming removed 4 bases from V and 0 bases from J, with 8 bases in between. CDR3 region: CASSRDGSTDTQYF. As DNA, the CDR3 is TGTGCCAGTAGTAGGGACGGGAGCACAGATACGCAGTATTTT. Based on the CDR3 plus reference TRBV19 and TRBJ2-3, the full variable domain is DGGITQSPKYLFRKEGQNVTLSCEQNLNHDAMYWYRQDPGQGLRLIYYSQIVNDFQKGDIAEGYSVSREKKESFPLTVTSAQKNPTAFYLCASSRDGSTDTQYFGPGTRLTVL.

V usage is TRBV27 and J usage is TRBJ2-1; D tentatively fits TRBD1 or TRBD2 (5 bases each). The germline CDR1 and CDR2 sequences are MNHEY and SMNVEV (reference sequence). V was pared by 8 bases and J by 1 base, with 21 bases between. The CDR3 is 17 residues long. CDR3 sequence: CASHELAGTRSYNEQFF. The DNA for the CDR3 is TGTGCCAGCCATGAGCTAGCTGGGACCCGGTCCTACAATGAGCAGTTCTTC.

The chain carries TRBV4-2 and TRBJ1-3; 7 bases are a match to TRBD1. Germline-derived CDR1 and CDR2 are LGHNA and YNFKEQ. Trimming took 3 bases from V and 0 from J; bases not matched to a gene: 5. The CDR3 is 16 amino acids. As DNA, the CDR3 is TGTGCCAGCAGCCAGGGGGACAGATTCTCTGGAAACACCATATATTTT. Its protein is CASSQGDRFSGNTIYF.

For this clone: The junction differs from germline at one of its ends, possibly a read error. The genes are TRBV2 and TRBJ2-7; weak D call: TRBD1 (5 bases). Germline loops: CDR1 SNHLY, CDR2 FYNNEI. The CDR3 is 13 residues long. CDR3 protein: CASTEGRAYEQYF. For the CDR3, the DNA is TGTGCCAGCACTGAAGGCAGGGCCTACGAGCAGTACTTC.

The J gene is TRBJ2-7, the V gene TRBV5-1, with D perhaps TRBD2 (6 bases). The V and J ends lost 1 base and 0 bases respectively, with 14 bases between them. Germline CDR1 reads SGHRS; CDR2 reads YFSETQ. The length of the CDR3 is 16 residues. The CDR3 DNA reads as TGCGCCAGCAGCTTGCAGGCGGCGGGATCCTCCTACGAGCAGTACTTC. It codes for CASSLQAAGSSYEQYF. The full variable domain, rest sourced from reference TRBV5-1 and TRBJ2-7, is KAGVTQTPRYLIKTRGQQVTLSCSPISGHRSVSWYQQTPGQGLQFLFEYFSETQRNKGNFPGRFSGRQFSNSRSEMNVSTLELGDSALYLCASSLQAAGSSYEQYFGPGTRLTVT.

The chain recombines TRBV7-2 with TRBJ2-5; TRBD2 aligns across 11 bases. Trimming cost V 3 bases and J 5 bases; bases outside gene matches: 8. This CDR3 region has 16 residues. CDR1 and CDR2 from the germline V gene are SGHTA and FQGNSA. CDR3 residues: CASSFWLAGGWETQYF. Written as DNA, the CDR3 is TGTGCCAGCAGCTTTTGGCTAGCGGGAGGCTGGGAGACCCAGTACTTC.

The V gene is TRBV6-6, the J gene TRBJ1-1; tentatively, D is TRBD1 (6 bases). The germline gives CDR1 MNHNY, CDR2 SVGAGI (reference sequence). Trimming left V 2 bases short and J 8 bases short, with 9 bases between. The CDR3 spans 12 residues. CDR3 region: CASSYRDREAFF. The DNA for the CDR3 is TGTGCCAGCAGTTACCGTGACAGGGAAGCTTTCTTT.

The rearrangement joins TRBV18 to TRBJ1-1, with D perhaps TRBD1 (6 bases). CDR3 length: 14 residues. CDR1 and CDR2 (germline): KGHSH, LQKENI. Trimming removed 5 bases from V and 3 bases from J, with 13 bases in between. This chain's CDR3 is CASSEGGGDTEAFF. The CDR3 DNA reads TGTGCCAGCTCAGAAGGAGGGGGGGACACTGAAGCTTTCTTT.

J is TRBJ2-3 and V is TRBV7-2; no definite D call. Germline V gives CDR1 SGHTA, CDR2 FQGNSA. CDR3 length equals 14 residues. The V end lost 0 bases, the J end lost 5 bases, and 9 bases lay between the germline ends. CDR3 DNA: TGTGCCAGCAGCTTAGCGTTCCTGATAGATACGCAGTATTTT. Residues: CASSLAFLIDTQYF. Together with reference TRBV7-2 and TRBJ2-3, the CDR3 gives the full variable domain: GAGVSQSPSNKVTEKGKDVELRCDPISGHTALYWYRQSLGQGLEFLIYFQGNSAPDKSGLPSDRFSAERTGGSVSTLTIQRTQQEDSAVYLCASSLAFLIDTQYFGPGTRLTVL.

The genes are TRBV21-1 and TRBJ1-3. TRBV21-1 is a pseudogene locus. CDR3 length equals 18 residues. Here the CDR3 reads CASSKAGGGKNSGNTIYF. CDR3 DNA: TGTGCCAGCAGCAAAGCCGGCGGGGGTAAGAATTCTGGAAACACCATATATTTT.

The chain has TRBV11-2 and TRBJ1-2; no clear D. Germline CDR1 reads SGHAT; CDR2 reads FQNNGV. The CDR3 contains 12 residues. Trimming shortened V by 5 bases and J by 7 bases, and 11 bases separated the two germline ends. Written as DNA, the CDR3 is TGTGCCAGCAGCCCCTCTCTCCGTGGCTACACCTTC. Its translation: CASSPSLRGYTF.

The V call is TRBV30, the J call TRBJ1-2; D remains ambiguous. The germline V gene encodes CDR1 GTSNPN and CDR2 SVGIG (reference sequence). V shed 1 base and J shed 6 bases, with 6 bases lying between them. There are 11 residues in the CDR3. Here the CDR3 reads CAWSALDGYTF. The CDR3 nucleotides read TGTGCCTGGAGTGCGTTGGATGGCTACACCTTC.

This clone was counted once. The chain recombines TRBV30 with TRBJ1-3, with 7 nucleotides matching TRBD1. CDR3 length: 14 amino acids. V lost 5 bases to trimming and J lost 0 bases; unmatched junction nucleotides: 4. Germline CDR1 reads GTSNPN; CDR2 reads SVGIG (reference sequence). The CDR3 region is CAWVRGTSGNTIYF. The CDR3 nucleotides read TGTGCCTGGGTCAGGGGGACCTCTGGAAACACCATATATTTT.

The rearrangement joins TRBV5-4 to TRBJ1-2, with TRBD1 as a possible D gene (5 bases). V lost 1 base and J lost 6, with 10 bases in between. The CDR3 is 13 amino acids. Germline loops: CDR1 SGHNT, CDR2 YYREEE (reference sequence). For the CDR3, the DNA is TGTGCCAGCAGCTTGATACAGGCGGATGGCTACACCTTC. Translated, it gives CASSLIQADGYTF.

In the case of this clone: The germline gene is not matched at one end of the junction; a read error may be the cause. The chain is built from TRBV10-1 and TRBJ2-6; no clear D gene. The CDR3 has 13 amino acids. CDR1 and CDR2 from the germline V gene are WNHNN and SYGVQD (reference sequence). The CDR3 reads CASSQSGANVLTF. CDR3 nucleotides: TGCGCCAGCAGTCAGTCTGGGGCCAACGTCCTGACTTTC.